This T cell receptor beta chain was documented in a study of blood T cells in healthy people across ages. From germline, CDR1 is SGHTA and CDR2 FQGNSA. With V trimmed by 2 bases and J by 7 bases, 3 bases remained unmatched. This CDR3 is built from 13 residues. The use of a sample-barcoded 5' primer and a J-beta primer mix characterized a second PCR of roughly 7 to 11 cycles. TCRdb recomputed calls from the 5' RACE reads with MiXCR, one row per CDR3 protein. The table lists about 970,000 distinct CDR3 sequences, roughly half of them singletons, with over 20% in the top ten. Sequencing was done on a sample of blood. The source is a woman aged 55-69 years in good health. This chain joins TRBV7-2 and TRBJ2-7; TRBD2 aligns across 9 bases. CDR3 region: CASSLRREGEQYF. CDR3 coding DNA: TGTGCCAGCAGCTTAAGGCGGGAGGGTGAGCAGTACTTC.